One and the same sample provided the 13 T cell receptor beta chains below, sequenced in a study of beta chain features in type 1 diabetes. Study-wide results and limits: The study found moderately but significantly shorter TCRB CDR3s in all four CD4+ subsets of Type 1 diabetes patients.

Antigens of these TCRs are unknown. Reverse transcription of all isolated RNA meant that expressed TCRB transcripts were sequenced. Method: immunoSEQ multiplex PCR; TCRdb's copy keeps in-frame clones and lacks some. The table has some 370,000 clones, around a tenth seen once. The sequenced sample was central memory CD4+ T cells from blood. These receptors came from a man in his thirties or forties with type 1 diabetes.

The V call is TRBV7-3, the J call TRBJ1-4; D is ambiguous. This CDR3 is 13 amino acids long. Germline CDR1 SGHTA, CDR2 FQGTGA. The V end was cut by 6 bases, the J end by 5 bases, with 10 bases between. The CDR3 sequence is CASRLTANEKLFF. In DNA form, the CDR3 reads TGTGCCAGCAGGTTGACTGCAAATGAAAAACTGTTTTTT.

The table lists this clone with many counts. The CDR3 nucleotides read TGTGCCAGCAGCGAAACAGTGAACACTGAAGCTTTCTTT. Protein: CASSETVNTEAFF. This rearrangement joins TRBV9 to TRBJ1-1; D not certain. Germline CDR1 and CDR2: SGDLS and YYNGEE. V was trimmed by 3 bases and J by 0 bases, leaving 6 bases between them. The CDR3 is 13 amino acids.

This clone has more than one count but fewer than ten. The chain joins TRBV27 to TRBJ2-1; D may be TRBD2 (6 bases). Germline V gene data show CDR1 as MNHEY and CDR2 as SMNVEV (reference sequence). Between the trimmed V and J ends, which lost 3 bases and 7 bases, there was a span of 10 bases. There are 13 residues in the CDR3. The CDR3 here is CASSFRRGNEQFF. As DNA, the CDR3 is TGTGCCAGCAGTTTTCGTCGGGGGAATGAGCAGTTCTTC.

This clone was counted between two and nine times. This chain's CDR3 is CSVDGKGLNEQFF. The CDR3 DNA sequence: TGCAGCGTTGATGGGAAAGGGTTGAATGAGCAGTTCTTC. V is TRBV29-1 and J is TRBJ2-1, with D hard to call. CDR3 length: 13 amino acids. Per the germline V gene, CDR1 is SQVTM and CDR2 is ANQGSEA. V was shortened by 3 bases and J by 7 bases, with 13 bases between the two germline ends.

The J gene is TRBJ1-2, the V gene TRBV19; TRBD1 aligns across 11 bases. Per germline, CDR1 LNHDA and CDR2 SQIVND (reference sequence). There are 16 residues in the CDR3. Losses at the gene ends were 5 bases for V and 5 bases for J; bases not matched to a gene: 10. The CDR3 reads CASSSAGTGGKYGYTF. The CDR3 bases are TGTGCCAGTAGTTCGGCTGGGACAGGGGGGAAGTATGGCTACACCTTC.

The chain combines TRBV19 with TRBJ2-7; D unclear. The length of the CDR3 is 15 residues. Germline-derived CDR1 and CDR2 are LNHDA and SQIVND (reference sequence). V lost 5 bases, J lost 2 bases, and 16 bases lay in between. CDR3 in DNA: TGTGCCAGTAGTGGGATCGATTCCAGAGCCTACGAGCAGTACTTC. Residues: CASSGIDSRAYEQYF.

In its sample, this clone was seen a few times. The sample carries other DNA sequences with the same CDR3. The chain carries TRBV28 and TRBJ1-1; 9 bases are shared with TRBD1. The V segment lost 5 bases and the J segment 5 bases; nucleotides outside the gene matches: 6. This CDR3 spans 14 amino acids. CDR1 is MDHEN, CDR2 SYDVKM, per germline. CDR3 protein: CASSTQGARTEAFF. The CDR3 nucleotides are TGTGCCAGCAGTACACAGGGGGCTCGGACTGAAGCTTTCTTT.

This clone has more than one count but fewer than ten. The genes are TRBV19 and TRBJ2-2, with 7 bases aligning to TRBD1. V lost 6 bases to trimming and J lost 9 bases; unmatched junction nucleotides: 10. This CDR3 contains 14 residues. CDR1 and CDR2 from the germline V gene are LNHDA and SQIVND (reference sequence). Written as DNA, the CDR3 is TGTGCCAGTAGCGTCCCGGACAGGCTCAGGGAGCTGTTTTTT. Translated, it gives CASSVPDRLRELFF.

Ten or more counts support this clone. The CDR3 reads CASSPPTLAGGPNEQFF. CDR3 coding DNA: TGTGCCAGCTCACCACCGACGCTAGCGGGAGGGCCGAATGAGCAGTTCTTC. The V gene is TRBV18, the J gene TRBJ2-1; TRBD2 matches 12 bases. Germline V lookup: CDR1 KGHSH, CDR2 LQKENI. V lost 0 bases, J lost 7 bases, and 7 bases stayed unmatched. CDR3 length equals 17 residues.

This clone has just a few counts. Here the CDR3 DNA reads TGTGCCAGCACCATAACAGGCCTGATAGAAGAGACCCAGTACTTC. The encoded protein is CASTITGLIEETQYF. The gene calls are TRBV5-4 and TRBJ2-5; possibly TRBD1 for D (5 bases). V was clipped by 6 bases and J by 3 bases, with 18 bases between them. The CDR3 consists of 15 residues. The germline V gene has CDR1 SGHNT and CDR2 YYREEE (reference sequence). Combining the CDR3 with reference TRBV5-4 and TRBJ2-5 gives the whole variable domain ETGVTQSPTHLIKTRGQQVTLRCSSQSGHNTVSWYQQALGQGPQFIFQYYREEENGRGNFPPRFSGLQFPNYSSELNVNALELDDSALYLCASTITGLIEETQYFGPGTRLLVL.

Ten or more counts support this clone. The chain links TRBV7-9 to TRBJ2-7; D is possibly TRBD1 (5 bases). CDR1 is SEHNR and CDR2 is FQNEAQ in the germline V gene (reference sequence). Trimming removed 2 bases from V and 0 bases from J, with 8 bases in between. This CDR3 region has 14 residues. For the CDR3, the DNA is TGTGCCAGCAGCTTAAGACAGAACTCCTACGAGCAGTACTTC. Its translation is CASSLRQNSYEQYF.

This clone was detected ten times or more. The chain couples TRBV6-6 to TRBJ2-7; 14 bases are a match to TRBD2. Germline trimming cut 10 bases from V and 6 bases from J; bases unmatched to any gene: 8. The CDR3 loop spans 14 amino acids. CDR1 MNHNY and CDR2 SVGAGI come from the germline V gene (reference sequence). The CDR3: CAIAGLAGAVEQYF. CDR3 bases: TGTGCCATCGCGGGACTAGCGGGAGCCGTCGAGCAGTACTTC.

The chain is built from TRBV7-9 and TRBJ2-1; 9 nucleotides match TRBD1. J gave up 3 bases and V 4 bases, and 7 bases lay outside the gene matches. CDR1 is SEHNR and CDR2 is FQNEAQ in the germline V gene (reference sequence). This CDR3 is built from 16 residues. CDR3 protein: CASSWKGQGGYNEQFF. The CDR3 DNA reads as TGTGCCAGCAGCTGGAAGGGACAGGGAGGCTACAATGAGCAGTTCTTC.